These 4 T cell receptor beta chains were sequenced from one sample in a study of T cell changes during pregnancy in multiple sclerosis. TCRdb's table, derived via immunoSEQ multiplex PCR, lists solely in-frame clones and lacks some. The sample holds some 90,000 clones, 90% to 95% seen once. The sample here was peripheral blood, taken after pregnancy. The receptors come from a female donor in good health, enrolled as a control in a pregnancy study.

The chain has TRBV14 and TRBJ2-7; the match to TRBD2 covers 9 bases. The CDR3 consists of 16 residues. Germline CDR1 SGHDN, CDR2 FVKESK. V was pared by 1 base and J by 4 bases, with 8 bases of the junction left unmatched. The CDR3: CASSQVRSSGAYEQYF. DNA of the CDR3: TGTGCCAGCAGCCAAGTTCGGTCTAGCGGGGCATACGAGCAGTACTTC. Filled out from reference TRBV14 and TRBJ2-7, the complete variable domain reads EAGVTQFPSHSVIEKGQTVTLRCDPISGHDNLYWYRRVMGKEIKFLLHFVKESKQDESGMPNNRFLAERTGGTYSTLKVQPAELEDSGVYFCASSQVRSSGAYEQYFGPGTRLTVT.

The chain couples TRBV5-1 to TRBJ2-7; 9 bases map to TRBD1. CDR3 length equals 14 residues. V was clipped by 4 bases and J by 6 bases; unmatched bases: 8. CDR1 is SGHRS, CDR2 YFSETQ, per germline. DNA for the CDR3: TGCGCCAGCAGCCCACAGGGGGCGCCTGGCGAGCAGTACTTC. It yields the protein CASSPQGAPGEQYF.

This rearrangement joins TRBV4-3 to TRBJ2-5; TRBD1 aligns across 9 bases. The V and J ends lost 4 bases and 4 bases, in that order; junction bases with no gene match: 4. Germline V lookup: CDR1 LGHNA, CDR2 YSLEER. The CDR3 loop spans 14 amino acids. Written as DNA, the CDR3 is TGCGCCAGCAGCCTACAGGGGGCTGGAGAGACCCAGTACTTC. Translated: CASSLQGAGETQYF.

The chain's CDR3 is CASRAQGSGTDTQYF. CDR3 nucleotide sequence: TGCGCCAGCAGGGCACAGGGGTCCGGCACAGATACGCAGTATTTT. This chain joins TRBV5-1 and TRBJ2-3; 7 nucleotides align to TRBD1. Germline CDR1 SGHRS, CDR2 YFSETQ. V was pared by 5 bases and J by 1 base, with 7 bases of the junction left unmatched. This CDR3 has 15 amino acids.